Described below is a single TCR beta chain sequence and its context. Its antigen is not known. The table came from immunoSEQ multiplex PCR; TCRdb's copy has only in-frame clones and leaves some out. The sample holds about 98,000 clones, roughly 92% seen once. The CDR3 is made up of 14 amino acids. Germline-derived CDR1 and CDR2 are SGHRS and YFSETQ. Trimming left V 2 bases short and J 0 bases short, with 5 bases between. The data derive from a study of PD-1 blockade in classical Hodgkin lymphoma. Study results and limitations: Relative to healthy donors, newly diagnosed patients reportedly had lower baseline TCR diversity, which was reported as lower still in relapsed/refractory patients. Lower baseline TCR diversity marked trial partial responders and progressors.

Every one of the patients relapsed after autologous stem cell transplantation (brentuximab vedotin exposure was variable). Sample: peripheral blood mononuclear cells (PBMCs), taken at baseline. The genes are TRBV5-1 and TRBJ2-2; D remains ambiguous. This receptor was identified in a human donor with classical Hodgkin lymphoma. Written as DNA, the CDR3 is TGCGCCAGCAGCTTCTCGGCGAACACCGGGGAGCTGTTTTTT. This sequence encodes CASSFSANTGELFF.